The text below deals with one T cell receptor (beta chain). There is no known antigen for this receptor. No much larger clone exists at a distance of one base, and base qualities are not known. Using the deep immunoSEQ assay, TCR CDR3 regions were amplified from genomic DNA by multiplex PCR. Extracted genomic DNA from each cell subset was distributed evenly across all wells of several immunoSEQ 96-well plates, and each plate was treated as a replicate. Each replicate PCR for sorted subsets received roughly 0.2 ug genomic DNA, equal to about 30,000 T cell genomes. Purified libraries were quantified with a Qubit 3.0 fluorometer, sized on a Bioanalyzer 2100, and re-quantified with the KAPA Library Quantification kit. A separate single-read 150-cycle Illumina NextSeq 550 flow cell was used to sequence each immunoSEQ 96-well plate. Per the source publication's procedure: The immunoSEQ output contained only junctional sequences without quality scores, so filtering could not match that applied to full-length reads. Sequences were annotated with PyIR, a Python wrapper for IgBLAST v1.9, and V/J genes and CDR3 were assigned using IMGT germline references. Reads were removed for weak V/J assignments (E-value above 1e-6), missing CDR3, stop codons, out-of-frame junctions, or ambiguous translated residues. A V3J clonotype was defined by an identical inferred V gene, J gene, and CDR3 amino acid sequence. Percentage overlap between repertoires was computed as shared unique clonotypes divided by the size of the smaller repertoire. Three approaches were used to assess repertoire richness: RTK rarefaction, the Chao1 estimator, and Recon v2.1 estimates of unobserved clonotypes. Generation probabilities for all TCRbeta clonotypes obtained by the gDNA method from four donors were computed using OLGA. In its TCRdb copy, this immuneACCESS table keeps in-frame sequences only and misses some clones. Where compared with another copy, unresolved V genes explain less than half of these, and the others have no known cause. Clone size and V and J calls were adopted from that table, with D and trimming inferred from the DNA. The sample has 2 million to 3 million clones on record, over 85% of them singletons. Of the sample, about 0.38% falls within the top ten clones.

CDR1 and CDR2 are read off the germline V gene as ENHRY and SYGVKD. V loses 6 bases of germline sequence and J loses 0 bases, and the interval between the two ends is 11 bases. Its CDR3 holds 14 amino acids, cysteine through phenylalanine. The sequence is cut down to CDR3 DNA, 42 bases in frame from base 1. The data originate from a study of shared clonotypes between healthy human individuals (TCRdb year 2020). For the wider study: A few men and a couple of women, aged 18 to 49 years, made up the cohort. For each donor, three plates each were used for CD4 naive and CD4 memory, two plates were used for CD8 naive, and one plate was used for CD8 memory. The study deeply sequenced blood TCR repertoires of five healthy adults to estimate repertoire size and the extent of clonotype sharing between individuals. Libraries were prepared and TCR repertoires were sequenced by different laboratories using diverse techniques, in order to increase sequencing depth and limit assay-specific biases. Leukapheresis yielded between about 0.9 and 9 billion PBMCs per donor. Study-wide conclusions, independent of this receptor: Based on pairwise subsampling, the degree of clonotype sharing among donors was expected to be affected by sequencing depth. Higher generation probabilities were observed for clonotypes shared by all four sorted-subset donors than for non-shared clonotypes. Sampling was restricted to blood, and TCR repertoires in tissue are likely to differ from TCR repertoires in blood. Even with the large sequencing depth, rarefaction of the sorted-subset datasets indicated that sequencing was incomplete. Estimated clonotype richness was generally larger for naive than for memory subsets. Because the study included a small number of donors, the genetic and exposure-history diversity represented was limited. When several donors were compared, the shared fraction of clonotypes was 5% to 6.5% for naive CD4, about 4% for naive CD8, 2.3% for memory CD4, and roughly 0.4% for memory CD8.

The donors were healthy, HIV-negative adults who had no recently reported acute infections or vaccinations. Only Caucasian adults living in Nashville, Tennessee, USA were represented among the donors. CD4+ T cells were enriched by magnetic negative selection, after which naive cells were positively selected on CD45RA and the negative fraction was taken as the memory subset. Blood was obtained by leukapheresis, after which PBMCs were separated by Ficoll-Histopaque density gradient centrifugation and cryopreserved in liquid nitrogen vapor phase. Analytical flow cytometry was used to check the purity and quantity of every magnetically sorted T cell population. Genomic DNA was isolated from each sorted fraction and quantified by UV absorbance on a Nanodrop 2000c.

The V gene is TRBV10-3 and the J gene is TRBJ2-5; no confident D gene assignment can be made. This receptor was obtained from a man aged 18 to 35 in good health. Some clones in this sample may be carry-over from other donors' samples. The sample comprised naive CD4+ T cells from PBMCs. Reading the label with the study, this specimen's cell subset or site is: CD45RA+ positively selected. The DNA sequence is given as TGTGCCATCAGCCCCAATACGTACCAAGAGACCCAGTACTTC. It is translated as CAISPNTYQETQYF.